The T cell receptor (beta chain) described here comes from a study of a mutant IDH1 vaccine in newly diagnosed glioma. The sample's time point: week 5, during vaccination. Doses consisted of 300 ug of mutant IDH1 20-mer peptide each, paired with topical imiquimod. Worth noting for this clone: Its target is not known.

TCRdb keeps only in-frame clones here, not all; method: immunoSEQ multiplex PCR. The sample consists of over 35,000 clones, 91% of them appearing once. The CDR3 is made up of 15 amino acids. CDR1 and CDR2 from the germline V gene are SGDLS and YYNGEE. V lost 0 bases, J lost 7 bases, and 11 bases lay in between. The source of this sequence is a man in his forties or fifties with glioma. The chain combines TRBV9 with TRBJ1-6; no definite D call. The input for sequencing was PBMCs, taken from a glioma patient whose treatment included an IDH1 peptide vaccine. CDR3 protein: CASSVGTAENSPLHF. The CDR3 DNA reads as TGTGCCAGCAGCGTAGGTACAGCCGAAAATTCACCCCTCCACTTT.